This TCR beta chain was obtained from a study of control samples from healthy donors and cancer patients. Germline assignment: CDR1 SEHNR and CDR2 FQNEAQ (reference sequence). This CDR3 region has 14 residues. Trimming took 5 bases from V and 0 from J, leaving 9 bases between them. Data came from immunoSEQ multiplex PCR; TCRdb stores just in-frame clones and leaves some out. This table has roughly 88,000 clones, around 81% appearing once. The receptor's source is a man aged 25 to 40 in good health. The rearrangement joins TRBV7-9 to TRBJ2-3; D gene uncertain. Material for sequencing was blood. The CDR3 DNA reads as TGTGCCAGCAGCGAGCAGGCTAGCACAGATACGCAGTATTTT. The encoded protein is CASSEQASTDTQYF.